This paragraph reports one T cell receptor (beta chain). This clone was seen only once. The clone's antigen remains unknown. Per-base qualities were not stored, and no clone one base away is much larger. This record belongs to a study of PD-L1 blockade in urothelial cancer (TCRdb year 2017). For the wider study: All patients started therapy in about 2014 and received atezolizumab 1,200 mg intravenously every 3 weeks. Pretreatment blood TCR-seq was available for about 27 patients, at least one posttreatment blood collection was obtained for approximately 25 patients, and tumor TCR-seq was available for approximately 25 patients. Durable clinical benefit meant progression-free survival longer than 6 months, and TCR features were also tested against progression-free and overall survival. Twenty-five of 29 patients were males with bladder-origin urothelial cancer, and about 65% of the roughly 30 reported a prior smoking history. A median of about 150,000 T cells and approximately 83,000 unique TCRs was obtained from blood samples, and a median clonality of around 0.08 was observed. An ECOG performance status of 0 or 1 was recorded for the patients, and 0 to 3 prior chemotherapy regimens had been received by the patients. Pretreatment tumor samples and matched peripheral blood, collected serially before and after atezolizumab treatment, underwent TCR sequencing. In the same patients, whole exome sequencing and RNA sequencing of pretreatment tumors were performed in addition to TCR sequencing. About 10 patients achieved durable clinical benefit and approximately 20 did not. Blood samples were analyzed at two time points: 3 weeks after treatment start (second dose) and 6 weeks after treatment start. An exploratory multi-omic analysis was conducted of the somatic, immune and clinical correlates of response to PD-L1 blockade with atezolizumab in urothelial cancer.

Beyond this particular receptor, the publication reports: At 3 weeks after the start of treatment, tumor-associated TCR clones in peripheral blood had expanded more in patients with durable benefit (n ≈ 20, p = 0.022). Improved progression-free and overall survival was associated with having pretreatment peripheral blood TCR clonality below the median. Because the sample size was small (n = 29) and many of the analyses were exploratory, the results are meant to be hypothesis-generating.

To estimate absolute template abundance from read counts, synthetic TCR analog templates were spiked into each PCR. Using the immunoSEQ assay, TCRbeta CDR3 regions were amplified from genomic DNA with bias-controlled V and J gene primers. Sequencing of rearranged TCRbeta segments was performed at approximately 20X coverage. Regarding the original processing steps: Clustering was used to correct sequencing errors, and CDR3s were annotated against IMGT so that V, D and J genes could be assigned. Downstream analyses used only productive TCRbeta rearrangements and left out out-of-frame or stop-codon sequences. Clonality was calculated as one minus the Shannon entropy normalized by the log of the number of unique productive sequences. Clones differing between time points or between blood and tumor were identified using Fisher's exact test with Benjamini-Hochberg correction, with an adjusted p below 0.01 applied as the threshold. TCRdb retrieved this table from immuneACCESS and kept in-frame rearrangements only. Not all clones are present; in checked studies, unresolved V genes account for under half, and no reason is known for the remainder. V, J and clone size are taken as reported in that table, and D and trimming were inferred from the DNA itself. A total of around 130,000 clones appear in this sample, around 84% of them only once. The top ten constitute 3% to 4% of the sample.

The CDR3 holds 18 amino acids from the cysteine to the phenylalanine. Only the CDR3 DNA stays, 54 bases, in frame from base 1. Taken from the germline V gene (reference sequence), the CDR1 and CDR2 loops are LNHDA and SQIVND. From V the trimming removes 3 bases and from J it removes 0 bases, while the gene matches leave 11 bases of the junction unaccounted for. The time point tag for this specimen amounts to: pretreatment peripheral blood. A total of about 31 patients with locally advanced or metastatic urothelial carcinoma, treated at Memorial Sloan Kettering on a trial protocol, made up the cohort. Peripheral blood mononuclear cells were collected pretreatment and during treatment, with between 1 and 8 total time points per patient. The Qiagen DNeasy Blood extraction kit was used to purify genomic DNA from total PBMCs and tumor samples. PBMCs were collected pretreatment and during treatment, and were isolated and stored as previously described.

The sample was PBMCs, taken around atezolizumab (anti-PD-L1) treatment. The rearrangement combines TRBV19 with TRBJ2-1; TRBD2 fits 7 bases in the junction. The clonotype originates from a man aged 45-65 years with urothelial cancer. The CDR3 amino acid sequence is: CASSMGTGGPSSYNEQFF. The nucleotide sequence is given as TGTGCCAGTAGTATGGGAACGGGAGGACCAAGCTCCTACAATGAGCAGTTCTTC.